What follows are 12 T cell receptor beta chains derived from one specimen sequenced in a study of blood T cells in healthy people across ages. Next came a second PCR, run for about 6 to 11 cycles, which used a sample-barcoded 5' primer along with a J-beta primer mix. Each CDR3 protein is one row after TCRdb ran MiXCR on the 5' RACE reads. The data contain 350,000 to 450,000 distinct CDR3 sequences, approximately 47% of them seen just once; the ten biggest clones take up 51%. Source material: blood. Receptors originate from a man aged 60 to 69 in good health.

The V gene is TRBV7-2, the J gene TRBJ2-5; TRBD1 matches at 8 bases. In germline, CDR1 is SGHTA, CDR2 FQGNSA. The CDR3 is 15 residues long. Trimming at V came to 0 bases and at J to 2 bases, leaving 2 bases not matched to a gene. The CDR3 sequence is CASSLATGGQETQYF. CDR3 DNA sequence: TGTGCCAGCAGCTTAGCCACAGGGGGACAAGAGACCCAGTACTTC.

The V gene is TRBV5-1, the J gene TRBJ2-1, with TRBD2 matching 9 bases. From germline, CDR1 is SGHRS and CDR2 YFSETQ. This CDR3 comprises 17 residues. The junction had 5 bases not matched to a gene; V was cut back by 1 base and J by 0 bases. The CDR3 loop is CASSLLLAGSSYNEQFF. The CDR3 region has the DNA TGCGCCAGCAGCTTGCTCCTAGCGGGGAGCTCCTACAATGAGCAGTTCTTC.

The CDR3 DNA follows: TGTGCCTGGAAGGGGCGGCGGGGGAGCACAGATACGCAGTATTTT. This translates into CAWKGRRGSTDTQYF. The chain recombines TRBV30 with TRBJ2-3, with 7 bases fitting TRBD2. J lost 0 bases, V lost 4 bases, and 7 bases had no gene match. The CDR3 totals 15 residues. Germline assignment: CDR1 GTSNPN and CDR2 SVGIG (reference sequence).

About this clonotype: One end of the junction varies from germline; a read error may be responsible. V is TRBV20-1 and J is TRBJ2-1, with 11 bases that match TRBD2. The germline V gene has CDR1 DFQATT and CDR2 SNEGSKA (reference sequence). CDR3 length: 12 amino acids. The CDR3, as DNA: TGCAGTCCTAGCGGGAGGTTAGGGGAGCAGTTCTTC. As protein: CSPSGRLGEQFF.

This rearrangement joins TRBV11-2 to TRBJ2-5; D is unresolved. CDR3 length equals 14 residues. CDR1 SGHAT and CDR2 FQNNGV come from the germline V gene. The V end lost 5 bases, the J end lost 11 bases, and 21 bases lay between the germline ends. CDR3 sequence (DNA): TGTGCCAGCAGCCTCCCCTCCTTAAATAATGAGCAGTACTTC. This sequence encodes CASSLPSLNNEQYF.

The chain couples TRBV29-1 to TRBJ1-2; 9 bases fit TRBD1. The trim removed 7 bases at V and 8 bases at J, leaving 11 bases unmatched. CDR1 and CDR2 from the germline V gene are SQVTM and ANQGSEA. The CDR3 has 13 residues. The CDR3 region has the DNA TGCAGCGCTGCGGGACAGGGTGGAGAGGGCTACACCTTC. Translation: CSAAGQGGEGYTF. The full variable domain, in which reference TRBV29-1 and TRBJ1-2 provide the parts outside the CDR3, is SAVISQKPSRDICQRGTSLTIQCQVDSQVTMMFWYRQQPGQSLTLIATANQGSEATYESGFVIDKFPISRPNLTFSTLTVSNMSPEDSSIYLCSAAGQGGEGYTFGSGTRLTVV.

Notes on this clonotype: One end of the junction does not line up with germline, which may come from a read error. The chain combines TRBV4-2 with TRBJ2-5; tentative D call: TRBD1 (5 bases). The germline V gene encodes CDR1 LGHNA and CDR2 YNFKEQ. This CDR3 is 14 amino acids long. DNA of the CDR3: TGTGCCAGCAGCCAAGGGATAGGGGTGAAGACCCTGTACTTC. Translated, it gives CASSQGIGVKTLYF.

In its sample, this clonotype was seen once. The J gene is TRBJ2-1, the V gene TRBV27, with TRBD2 identical over 13 bases. Per the germline V gene, CDR1 is MNHEY and CDR2 is SMNVEV (reference sequence). The J segment lost 7 bases and the V segment lost 6 bases, leaving 6 bases of the junction unmatched. The CDR3 is 15 amino acids. In nucleotides, the CDR3 is TGTGCCAGCAGACTAGCGGGGGGGCCGGGGAATGAGCAGTTCTTC. It specifies CASRLAGGPGNEQFF.

This clonotype showed up just a few times. A clone one base away is much larger, so this may be a read error. V gene TRBV27 combines with J gene TRBJ2-5; tentative D call: TRBD2 (5 bases). The CDR3 runs 12 residues. The ends were cut back, 6 bases at V and 5 bases at J, with 10 bases in the middle. Germline V CDR1 and CDR2: MNHEY, SMNVEV (reference sequence). CDR3 sequence (DNA): TGTGCCAGCAGGTTCCCGGGGGAGACCCAGTACTTC. Translated, it gives CASRFPGETQYF.

The gene calls are TRBV11-2 and TRBJ2-3, with 11 nucleotides matching TRBD1. CDR1 SGHAT and CDR2 FQNNGV come from the germline V gene. Trimming cost V 3 bases and J 4 bases; bases outside gene matches: 3. This CDR3 has 15 amino acids. Written as DNA, the CDR3 is TGTGCCAGCAGCTTGGACAGGGGGCGCGCAGATACGCAGTATTTT. This gives the protein CASSLDRGRADTQYF.

This clonotype was observed a handful of times. This sequence joins TRBV10-3 and TRBJ2-1; TRBD2 matches at 9 bases. The J segment lost 6 bases and the V segment lost 2 bases, leaving 14 bases of the junction unmatched. This CDR3 comprises 18 residues. CDR1 is ENHRY, CDR2 SYGVKD, per germline. CDR3 in DNA: TGTGCCATCAGTGAGGGGGGGACCGGGACTAGCAGCTTCAATGAGCAGTTCTTC. Protein product: CAISEGGTGTSSFNEQFF.

This clonotype was observed a handful of times. The chain is built from TRBV20-1 and TRBJ2-1; 8 bases agree with TRBD2. The end of the DNA fits TRBJ2-7 better, so the J call may be wrong. The germline gives CDR1 DFQATT, CDR2 SNEGSKA (reference sequence). This CDR3 spans 15 amino acids. The CDR3 bases are TGCAGTGCTCCCTCCGGGGGGGTGTCCTACAATGAGCAGTACTTC. Its protein is CSAPSGGVSYNEQYF.